This T cell receptor beta chain was captured in a study of Graves' ophthalmopathy and Graves' hyperthyroidism. Amplification targeted the TCR beta CDR3 regions, with RNA transcripts as the source material. First-round RT-PCR with HTBI primers preceded a second-round multiplex PCR. TCRdb re-derived calls from the multiplex PCR reads in MiXCR, one entry per CDR3 protein. The sample has about 590,000 distinct CDR3 sequences; less than 40% are singletons. Patients were excluded if they had other autoimmune diseases or uncontrolled infections, and likewise if pregnancy or lactation applied. Clinicians diagnosed using symptoms, serum thyroxine, TRAb, thyroid ultrasound and orbital computed tomography. CDR3 length: 16 residues. From germline, CDR1 is ENHRY and CDR2 SYGVKD. V dropped 7 bases and J dropped 5; count of bases not matched to a gene: 11.

This sequence joins TRBV10-3 and TRBJ1-4; 9 bases agree with TRBD1. Material for sequencing was peripheral blood or thyroid tissue (not recorded which). The sequence derives from an adult man with Graves' hyperthyroidism. CDR3 residues: CAITSGTGRYNEKLFF. In DNA form, the CDR3 reads TGTGCCATCACCTCCGGGACAGGGAGATACAATGAAAAACTGTTTTTT.